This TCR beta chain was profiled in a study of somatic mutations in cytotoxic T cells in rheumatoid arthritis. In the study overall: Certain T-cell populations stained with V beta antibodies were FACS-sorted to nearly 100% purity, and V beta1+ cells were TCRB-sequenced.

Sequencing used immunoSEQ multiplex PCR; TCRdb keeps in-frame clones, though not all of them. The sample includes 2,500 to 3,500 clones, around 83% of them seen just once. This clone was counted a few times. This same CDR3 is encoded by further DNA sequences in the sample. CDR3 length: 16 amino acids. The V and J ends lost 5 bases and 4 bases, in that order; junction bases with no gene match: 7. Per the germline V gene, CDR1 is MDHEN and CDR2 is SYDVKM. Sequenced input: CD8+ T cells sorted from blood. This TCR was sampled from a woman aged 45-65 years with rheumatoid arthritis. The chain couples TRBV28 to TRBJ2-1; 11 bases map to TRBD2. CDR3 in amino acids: CASSPLLAGGYNEQFF. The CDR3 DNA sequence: TGTGCCAGCAGTCCGCTCCTAGCGGGAGGTTACAATGAGCAGTTCTTC. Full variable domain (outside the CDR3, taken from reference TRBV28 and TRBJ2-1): DVKVTQSSRYLVKRTGEKVFLECVQDMDHENMFWYRQDPGLGLRLIYFSYDVKMKEKGDIPEGYSVSREKKERFSLILESASTNQTSMYLCASSPLLAGGYNEQFFGPGTRLTVL.